The 30 T cell receptor beta chains reported below all come from one sample, sequenced in a study of technical replicates of blood from a few donors. Clones were sequenced by immunoSEQ multiplex PCR, and TCRdb holds only the in-frame ones, with some missing. The table has tens of thousands of clones, about 90% seen once; the top ten hold 0.27%. The specimen sequenced was T cells isolated from PBMCs. The receptors stem from a human donor in good health.

This rearrangement joins TRBV19 to TRBJ1-5, with D unresolved. V lost 5 bases and J lost 9, with 17 bases in between. Germline assignment: CDR1 LNHDA and CDR2 SQIVND (reference sequence). This CDR3 comprises 14 residues. The CDR3 nucleotides are TGTGCCAGTAGTGTACCGGGGTTTTATCGGCCCCAGCATTTT. Translated, it gives CASSVPGFYRPQHF.

The rearrangement uses TRBV5-5 and TRBJ1-5, with TRBD1 identical over 9 bases. This CDR3 region has 15 residues. Germline V lookup: CDR1 SGHKS, CDR2 YYEKEE (reference sequence). With 1 base clipped from V and 5 bases from J, the junction kept 4 bases outside the gene matches. The CDR3 sequence: CASSLTGGAYQPQHF. As DNA, the CDR3 is TGTGCCAGCAGCTTGACAGGGGGCGCTTATCAGCCCCAGCATTTT.

In nucleotides, the CDR3 is TGTGCCAGCAGTGAAATTAGGTCGACAGGGCAAGAGACCCAGTACTTC. The encoded protein is CASSEIRSTGQETQYF. This rearrangement joins TRBV25-1 to TRBJ2-5; 7 bases align to TRBD1. V lost 2 bases to trimming and J lost 2 bases; unmatched junction nucleotides: 8. CDR1 is MGHDK, CDR2 SYGVNS, per germline. CDR3 length equals 16 residues.

The chain recombines TRBV27 with TRBJ2-4; TRBD2 agrees at 8 bases. The CDR3 covers 16 residues. The V gene's germline CDR1 is MNHEY and CDR2 SMNVEV (reference sequence). J lost 8 bases, V lost 0 bases, and 9 bases had no gene match. CDR3 residues: CASSLSSPPGGDIQYF. The CDR3, as DNA: TGTGCCAGCAGTTTATCGTCGCCTCCGGGAGGGGACATTCAGTACTTC.

This sequence joins TRBV15 and TRBJ1-1; 8 bases match TRBD1. The CDR3 contains 14 residues. Germline lookup yields CDR1 LNHNV and CDR2 YYDKDF (reference sequence). V lost 4 bases, J lost 10 bases, and 11 bases stayed unmatched. CDR3 residues: CATSKTGGLELAFF. The CDR3 region has the DNA TGTGCCACCAGCAAAACAGGGGGATTGGAGTTAGCTTTCTTT.

The chain is built from TRBV28 and TRBJ2-7; D is unclear. Germline V CDR1 and CDR2: MDHEN, SYDVKM. CDR3 length: 15 residues. Trimming took off 2 bases at V and 4 bases at J, with 15 bases between the two ends. The CDR3 protein is CASSLMGGRRYEQYF. The CDR3, as DNA: TGTGCCAGCAGTTTAATGGGTGGCCGGCGGTACGAGCAGTACTTC.

The chain links TRBV7-9 to TRBJ1-4; D is ambiguous. The CDR3 totals 15 residues. V lost 4 bases, J lost 2 bases, and 11 bases lay in between. In germline, CDR1 is SEHNR, CDR2 FQNEAQ (reference sequence). CDR3 in DNA: TGTGCCAGCAGCTCGGCGGGCATGACTAATGAAAAACTGTTTTTT. Encoded protein: CASSSAGMTNEKLFF.

A single count supports this clone. The rearrangement uses TRBV18 and TRBJ2-1; TRBD1 agrees at 8 bases. Per germline, CDR1 KGHSH and CDR2 LQKENI. The CDR3 contains 14 residues. J lost 8 bases, V lost 4 bases, and 7 bases had no gene match. The CDR3 nucleotides are TGTGCCAGCTCACTTCAGACAGGGGAATATGAGCAGTTCTTC. It encodes CASSLQTGEYEQFF.

CDR3 coding DNA: TGTGCCAGCACAGGGACACCCAACTATGGCTACACCTTC. Residues: CASTGTPNYGYTF. This rearrangement joins TRBV28 to TRBJ1-2, with D maybe TRBD1 (6 bases). This CDR3 has 13 residues. Trimming shortened V by 7 bases and J by 2 bases, and 11 bases separated the two germline ends. Germline V gene sequence: CDR1 MDHEN, CDR2 SYDVKM.

The CDR3, as DNA: TGTGCCAGCTCACCAGAGGGACAGGGCTCGAACACTGAAGCTTTCTTT. Its translation is CASSPEGQGSNTEAFF. This chain links TRBV18 with TRBJ1-1; TRBD1 matches at 9 bases. Trimming removed 2 bases from V and 1 base from J; junction bases left unmatched: 5. Germline CDR1 and CDR2: KGHSH and LQKENI. CDR3 length equals 16 residues.

This sequence joins TRBV28 and TRBJ1-5; 8 nucleotides match TRBD1. The CDR3 is made up of 17 amino acids. CDR1 MDHEN and CDR2 SYDVKM come from the germline V gene. J gave up 0 bases and V 5 bases, and 9 bases lay outside the gene matches. CDR3 nucleotides: TGTGCCAGCAGTGATCGGGACAGGACTTTTAGCAATCAGCCCCAGCATTTT. Amino acid sequence: CASSDRDRTFSNQPQHF.

The rearrangement uses TRBV7-6 and TRBJ2-7, with D perhaps matching TRBD1 (6 bases). CDR1 is SGHVS, CDR2 FNYEAQ, per germline. The CDR3 runs 15 residues. V shed 4 bases and J shed 6 bases, with 19 bases lying between them. The DNA of the CDR3 is TGTGCCAGCAGCTCGCTGCAAGGACAGTCATCCGAGCAGTACTTC. It translates to CASSSLQGQSSEQYF. Full variable domain (remainder filled in from reference TRBV7-6 and TRBJ2-7): GAGVSQSPRYKVTKRGQDVALRCDPISGHVSLYWYRQALGQGPEFLTYFNYEAQQDKSGLPNDRFSAERPEGSISTLTIQRTEQRDSAMYRCASSSLQGQSSEQYFGPGTRLTVT.

The chain links TRBV6-1 to TRBJ2-5, with D unresolved. The ends were cut back, 2 bases at V and 1 base at J, with 11 bases in the middle. The CDR3 contains 15 residues. CDR1 is MNHNS and CDR2 is SASEGT in the germline V gene. CDR3 in DNA: TGTGCCAGCAGTGAACCTCCCCAGATCCAAGAGACCCAGTACTTC. Its translation is CASSEPPQIQETQYF.

J is TRBJ2-2 and V is TRBV9; D perhaps matches TRBD2 (5 bases). This CDR3 comprises 13 residues. CDR1 SGDLS and CDR2 YYNGEE come from the germline V gene. V dropped 0 bases and J dropped 6 bases, with 6 bases sitting between them. The CDR3 coding sequence is TGTGCCAGCAGCGTAGGCGGGTCCGGGGAGCTGTTTTTT. It yields the protein CASSVGGSGELFF.

The rearrangement joins TRBV18 to TRBJ2-3; D possibly corresponds to TRBD2 (5 bases). This CDR3 has 15 amino acids. V was cut by 1 base and J by 2 bases, with 10 bases left in between. Per germline, CDR1 KGHSH and CDR2 LQKENI. The CDR3 DNA reads TGTGCCAGCTCACCACGTGAGCGGTTCACAGATACGCAGTATTTT. Protein: CASSPRERFTDTQYF.

V usage is TRBV18 and J usage is TRBJ2-7, with D possibly matching TRBD2 (5 bases). The CDR3 is made up of 13 amino acids. Germline CDR1 KGHSH, CDR2 LQKENI. V was clipped by 6 bases and J by 2 bases, with 11 bases between them. The CDR3 DNA reads as TGTGCCAGCTCCCCGGGAACCACCTACGAGCAGTACTTC. Its translation: CASSPGTTYEQYF.

V gene TRBV5-1 combines with J gene TRBJ2-5, with D perhaps matching TRBD2 (5 bases). The V gene's germline CDR1 is SGHRS and CDR2 YFSETQ. Trimming took 5 bases from V and 7 from J, leaving 15 bases between them. The CDR3 runs 13 residues. The CDR3 nucleotides read TGCGCCAGCAGAATCGACGCAGGAGGGACCCAGTACTTC. Translated: CASRIDAGGTQYF.

The CDR3 nucleotides are TGTGCCAGCAGTGAGTTACAGGGGTACGGAAACACCATATATTTT. The encoded protein is CASSELQGYGNTIYF. The V gene is TRBV6-1, the J gene TRBJ1-3; 7 nucleotides match TRBD1. The J segment lost 4 bases and the V segment lost 3 bases, leaving 6 bases of the junction unmatched. The CDR3 is 15 amino acids. CDR1 is MNHNS, CDR2 SASEGT, per germline.

This clone was seen a handful of times. The genes are TRBV6-5 and TRBJ1-6, with 10 bases that match TRBD1. V gave up 5 bases and J gave up 10 bases; unmatched junction bases: 5. The CDR3 length is 14 residues. Germline values: CDR1 MNHEY, CDR2 SVGAGI. The CDR3 loop reads CASSAGTGESPLHF. CDR3 in DNA: TGTGCCAGCAGTGCCGGGACAGGGGAATCACCCCTCCACTTT.

The chain combines TRBV19 with TRBJ1-4; unclear D gene. Looked up from germline, CDR1 is LNHDA and CDR2 is SQIVND (reference sequence). There are 16 residues in the CDR3. Trimming cost V 5 bases and J 0 bases, with 13 bases left between them. The CDR3 loop reads CASSFRGPATNEKLFF. The CDR3 DNA reads TGTGCCAGTAGTTTCCGCGGCCCTGCAACTAATGAAAAACTGTTTTTT.

The V gene is TRBV18, the J gene TRBJ2-1; possible D gene TRBD1, 6 bases. The V gene's germline CDR1 is KGHSH and CDR2 LQKENI. The length of the CDR3 is 14 residues. The V end lost 0 bases, the J end lost 9 bases, and 12 bases lay between the germline ends. In nucleotides, the CDR3 is TGTGCCAGCTCACCACCGAGTTTGACAGGTGAGCAGTTCTTC. It encodes CASSPPSLTGEQFF.

The chain carries TRBV5-1 and TRBJ2-2; possible D gene TRBD1, 6 bases. In germline, CDR1 is SGHRS, CDR2 YFSETQ. The ends were cut back, 2 bases at V and 4 bases at J, with 15 bases in the middle. The CDR3 is 16 residues long. The CDR3 coding sequence is TGCGCCAGCAGCTTTCCCCCTACGACAGGCACCGGGGAGCTGTTTTTT. Protein product: CASSFPPTTGTGELFF.

J is TRBJ1-1 and V is TRBV11-2; D is possibly TRBD1 (5 bases). The CDR3 extends over 15 amino acids. V was cut by 0 bases and J by 0 bases, with 8 bases left in between. CDR1 is SGHAT, CDR2 FQNNGV, per germline. This CDR3 is CASSLEQAMNTEAFF. The CDR3 nucleotides are TGTGCCAGCAGCTTAGAACAGGCGATGAACACTGAAGCTTTCTTT.

Within the sample, this clone is medium-sized. The chain is built from TRBV2 and TRBJ1-1; D not certain. The CDR3 totals 13 residues. Trimming stripped 4 bases from V and 4 bases from J, with 10 bases between. Germline V CDR1 and CDR2: SNHLY, FYNNEI. The CDR3 spells CASSGAPSTEAFF. CDR3 nucleotide sequence: TGTGCCAGCAGTGGGGCCCCATCCACTGAAGCTTTCTTT. Full variable domain (outside the CDR3, taken from reference TRBV2 and TRBJ1-1): EPEVTQTPSHQVTQMGQEVILRCVPISNHLYFYWYRQILGQKVEFLVSFYNNEISEKSEIFDDQFSVERPDGSNFTLKIRSTKLEDSAMYFCASSGAPSTEAFFGQGTRLTVV.

This clone was detected a few times. As the CDR3 is not closed by the conserved phenylalanine or tryptophan, this likely results from a read error. The DNA is left out, because the CDR3 cannot be placed on it with certainty; the CDR3 is given as TCRdb lists it. V is TRBV20-1 and J is TRBJ1-1. Termini included, the CDR3 measures 9 amino acids. Germline V gene sequence: CDR1 DFQATT, CDR2 SNEGSKA (reference sequence). The CDR3 protein is CSASESAVY.

The genes are TRBV5-1 and TRBJ1-3, with TRBD1 identical over 8 bases. V lost 0 bases to trimming and J lost 0 bases; unmatched junction nucleotides: 8. Germline V gives CDR1 SGHRS, CDR2 YFSETQ. This CDR3 spans 18 amino acids. The chain's CDR3 is CASSLGVPGQGSGNTIYF. In DNA form, the CDR3 reads TGCGCCAGCAGCTTGGGGGTACCAGGACAGGGCTCTGGAAACACCATATATTTT. The full variable domain, completed using reference TRBV5-1 and TRBJ1-3, is KAGVTQTPRYLIKTRGQQVTLSCSPISGHRSVSWYQQTPGQGLQFLFEYFSETQRNKGNFPGRFSGRQFSNSRSEMNVSTLELGDSALYLCASSLGVPGQGSGNTIYFGEGSWLTVV.

This sequence joins TRBV6-6 and TRBJ2-1; 13 nucleotides match TRBD2. The CDR3 length is 15 residues. Per germline, CDR1 MNHNY and CDR2 SVGAGI (reference sequence). J lost 7 bases, V lost 5 bases, and 5 bases had no gene match. In DNA, the CDR3 is TGTGCCAGCAGTCAACTAGCGGGAGGGCATAATGAGCAGTTCTTC. Residues: CASSQLAGGHNEQFF.

This chain uses TRBV7-9 with TRBJ1-2; TRBD1 matches at 9 bases. The CDR3 totals 15 residues. CDR1 and CDR2 from the germline V gene are SEHNR and FQNEAQ (reference sequence). The J segment lost 4 bases and the V segment lost 5 bases, leaving 8 bases of the junction unmatched. CDR3 residues: CASSRTGDLGYGYTF. CDR3 DNA: TGTGCCAGCAGCAGGACAGGGGACCTAGGCTATGGCTACACCTTC. Supplemented by reference TRBV7-9 and TRBJ1-2, the full variable domain reads DTGVSQNPRHKITKRGQNVTFRCDPISEHNRLYWYRQTLGQGPEFLTYFQNEAQLEKSRLLSDRFSAERPKGSFSTLEIQRTEQGDSAMYLCASSRTGDLGYGYTFGSGTRLTVV.

J is TRBJ2-2 and V is TRBV4-1; D ambiguous. Trimming stripped 2 bases from V and 5 bases from J, with 3 bases between. The length of the CDR3 is 12 residues. CDR1 is MGHRA and CDR2 is YSYEKL in the germline V gene. The CDR3 spells CASSQQTGELFF. The DNA of the CDR3 is TGCGCCAGCAGCCAACAAACCGGGGAGCTGTTTTTT.

The chain carries TRBV11-2 and TRBJ1-2; 7 bases align to TRBD1. V shed 0 bases, J shed 4 bases, and the junction held 2 bases outside the gene matches. Germline V CDR1 and CDR2: SGHAT, FQNNGV. The CDR3 spans 14 residues. This chain's CDR3 is CASSLDGTAYGYTF. The CDR3 nucleotides read TGTGCCAGCAGCTTAGACGGGACAGCCTATGGCTACACCTTC.